This TCR beta chain was identified during a study of PD-1 blockade in classical Hodgkin lymphoma. Findings and limits, study-wide: What drove the repertoire differences, possibly disease activity or prior therapy, has not been defined. For complete responders, baseline diversity was comparable to that of newly diagnosed patients. Later analyses included only patients treated at least 1 year post-ASCT.

A note on this clone: Its specificity is not known.

V was trimmed by 1 base and J by 4 bases, leaving 10 bases between them. CDR3 length equals 14 residues. Germline CDR1 SGHTA, CDR2 FQGNSA. Every patient was affected by relapse after autologous stem cell transplantation, while exposure to brentuximab vedotin was not uniform. Libraries were prepared by immunoSEQ multiplex PCR; TCRdb keeps only in-frame clonotypes and omits some of them. The sample has approximately 65,000 clones, about nine tenths seen once. Material: peripheral blood mononuclear cells (PBMCs), obtained at baseline. The chain links TRBV7-2 to TRBJ1-2, with no clear D. The origin of this receptor is a human donor with classical Hodgkin lymphoma. CDR3 DNA sequence: TGTGCCAGCAGCTTAGTTTCTTCCAGCTATGGCTACACCTTC. It yields the protein CASSLVSSSYGYTF. Based on the CDR3 plus reference TRBV7-2 and TRBJ1-2, the full variable domain is GAGVSQSPSNKVTEKGKDVELRCDPISGHTALYWYRQSLGQGLEFLIYFQGNSAPDKSGLPSDRFSAERTGGSVSTLTIQRTQQEDSAVYLCASSLVSSSYGYTFGSGTRLTVV.